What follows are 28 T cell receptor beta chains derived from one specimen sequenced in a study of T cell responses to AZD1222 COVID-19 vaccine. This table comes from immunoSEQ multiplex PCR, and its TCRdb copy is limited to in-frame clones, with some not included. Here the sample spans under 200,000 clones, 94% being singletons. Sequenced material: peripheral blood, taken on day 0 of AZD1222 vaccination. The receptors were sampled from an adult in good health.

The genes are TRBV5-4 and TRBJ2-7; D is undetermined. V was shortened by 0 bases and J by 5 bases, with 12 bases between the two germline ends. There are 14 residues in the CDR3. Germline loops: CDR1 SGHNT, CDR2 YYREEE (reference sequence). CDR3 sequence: CASSLAGPTDEQYF. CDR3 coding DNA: TGTGCCAGCAGCTTGGCCGGCCCCACGGACGAGCAGTACTTC.

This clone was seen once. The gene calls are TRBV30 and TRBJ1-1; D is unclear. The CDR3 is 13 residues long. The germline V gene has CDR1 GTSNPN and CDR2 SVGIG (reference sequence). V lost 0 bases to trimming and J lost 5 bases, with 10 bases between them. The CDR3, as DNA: TGTGCCTGGAGTGTTGGGGTAAGGACTGAAGCTTTCTTT. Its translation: CAWSVGVRTEAFF.

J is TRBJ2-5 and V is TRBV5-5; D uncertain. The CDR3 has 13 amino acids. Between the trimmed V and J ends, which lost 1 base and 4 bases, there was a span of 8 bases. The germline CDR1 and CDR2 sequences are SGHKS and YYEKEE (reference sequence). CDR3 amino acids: CASSLTDRETQYF. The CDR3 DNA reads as TGTGCCAGCAGCTTGACAGACCGAGAGACCCAGTACTTC.

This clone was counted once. The CDR3 region has the DNA TGTGCCAGCAGTCGTCAGCGGGAGGGCAGGCAGTTCTTC. Protein sequence: CASSRQREGRQFF. The rearrangement joins TRBV7-9 to TRBJ2-1, with 10 bases matching TRBD2. J lost 12 bases, V lost 6 bases, and 8 bases had no gene match. Looked up from germline, CDR1 is SEHNR and CDR2 is FQNEAQ (reference sequence). This CDR3 comprises 13 residues.

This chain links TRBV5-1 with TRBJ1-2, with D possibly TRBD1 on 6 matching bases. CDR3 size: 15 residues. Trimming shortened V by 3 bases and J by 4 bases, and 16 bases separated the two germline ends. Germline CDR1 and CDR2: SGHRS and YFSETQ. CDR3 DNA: TGCGCCAGCAGCTGGGGGGCAGGGACGGGCTATGGCTACACCTTC. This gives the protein CASSWGAGTGYGYTF. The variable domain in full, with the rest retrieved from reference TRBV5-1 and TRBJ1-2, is KAGVTQTPRYLIKTRGQQVTLSCSPISGHRSVSWYQQTPGQGLQFLFEYFSETQRNKGNFPGRFSGRQFSNSRSEMNVSTLELGDSALYLCASSWGAGTGYGYTFGSGTRLTVV.

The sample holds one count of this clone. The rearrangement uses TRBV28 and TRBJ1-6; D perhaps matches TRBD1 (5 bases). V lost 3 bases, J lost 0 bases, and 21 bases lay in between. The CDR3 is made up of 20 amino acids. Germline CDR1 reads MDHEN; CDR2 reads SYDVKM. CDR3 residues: CASSFPGQVLRSSYNSPLHF. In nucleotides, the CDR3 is TGTGCCAGCAGTTTCCCGGGGCAGGTCCTTAGGAGCTCCTATAATTCACCCCTCCACTTT.

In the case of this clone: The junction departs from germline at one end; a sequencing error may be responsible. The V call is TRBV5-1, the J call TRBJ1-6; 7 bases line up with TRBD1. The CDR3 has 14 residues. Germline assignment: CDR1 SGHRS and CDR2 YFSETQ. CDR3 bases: TGCGCCAGCGGGGGAGGACAGGATAAATCACCCCTCCACTTT. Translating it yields CASGGGQDKSPLHF.

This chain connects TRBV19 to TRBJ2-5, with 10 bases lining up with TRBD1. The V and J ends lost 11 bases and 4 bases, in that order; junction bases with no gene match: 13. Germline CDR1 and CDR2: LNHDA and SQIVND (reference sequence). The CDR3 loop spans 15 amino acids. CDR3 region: CARKTGGVGAETQYF. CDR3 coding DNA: TGTGCCCGAAAGACAGGGGGCGTCGGAGCAGAGACCCAGTACTTC.

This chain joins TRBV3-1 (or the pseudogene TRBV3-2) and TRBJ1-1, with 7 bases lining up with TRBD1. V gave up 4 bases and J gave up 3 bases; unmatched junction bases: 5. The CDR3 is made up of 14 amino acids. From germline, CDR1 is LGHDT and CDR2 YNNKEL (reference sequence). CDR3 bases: TGTGCCAGCAGCCCCGACAGGGACTACACTGAAGCTTTCTTT. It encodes CASSPDRDYTEAFF.

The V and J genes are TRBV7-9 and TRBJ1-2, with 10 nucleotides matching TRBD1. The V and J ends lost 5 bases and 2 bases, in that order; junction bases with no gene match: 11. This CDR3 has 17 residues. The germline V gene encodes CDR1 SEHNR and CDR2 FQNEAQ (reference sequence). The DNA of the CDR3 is TGTGCCAGCAGCCCGCACCGGGACAGGGGTTTCAACTATGGCTACACCTTC. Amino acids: CASSPHRDRGFNYGYTF. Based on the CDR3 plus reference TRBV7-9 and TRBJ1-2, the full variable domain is DTGVSQNPRHKITKRGQNVTFRCDPISEHNRLYWYRQTLGQGPEFLTYFQNEAQLEKSRLLSDRFSAERPKGSFSTLEIQRTEQGDSAMYLCASSPHRDRGFNYGYTFGSGTRLTVV.

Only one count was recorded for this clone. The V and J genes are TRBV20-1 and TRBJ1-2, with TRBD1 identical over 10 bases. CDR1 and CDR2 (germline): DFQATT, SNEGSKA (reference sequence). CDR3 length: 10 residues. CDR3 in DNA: TGCAGGGGGACAGGGGAAGGCTACACCTTC. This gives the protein CRGTGEGYTF.

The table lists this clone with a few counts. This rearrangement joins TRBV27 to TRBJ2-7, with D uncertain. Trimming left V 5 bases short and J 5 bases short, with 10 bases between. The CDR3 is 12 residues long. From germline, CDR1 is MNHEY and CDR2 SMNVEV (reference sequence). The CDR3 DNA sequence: TGTGCCAGCAGTACCCCTGGGGACGAGCAGTACTTC. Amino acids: CASSTPGDEQYF.

The CDR3 DNA is TGTGCCAGCAGCCTCCGGACAAGAGATAATGAAAAACTGTTTTTT. This encodes CASSLRTRDNEKLFF. V usage is TRBV3-1 (or the pseudogene TRBV3-2) and J usage is TRBJ1-4; TRBD1 might be the D (5 bases). The V end was cut by 4 bases, the J end by 4 bases, with 13 bases between. This CDR3 is built from 15 residues. Looked up from germline, CDR1 is LGHDT and CDR2 is YNNKEL (reference sequence).

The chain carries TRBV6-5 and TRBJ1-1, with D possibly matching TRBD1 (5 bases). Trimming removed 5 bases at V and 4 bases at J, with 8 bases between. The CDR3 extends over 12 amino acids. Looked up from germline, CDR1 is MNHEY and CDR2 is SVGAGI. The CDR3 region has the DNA TGTGCCAGCAGTACTGACAGCACTGAAGCTTTCTTT. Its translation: CASSTDSTEAFF.

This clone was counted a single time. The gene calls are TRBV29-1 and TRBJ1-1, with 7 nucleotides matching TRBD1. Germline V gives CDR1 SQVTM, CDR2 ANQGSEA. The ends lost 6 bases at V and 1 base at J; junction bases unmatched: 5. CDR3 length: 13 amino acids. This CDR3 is CSVMGQRNTEAFF. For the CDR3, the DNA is TGCAGCGTGATGGGACAGAGGAACACTGAAGCTTTCTTT.

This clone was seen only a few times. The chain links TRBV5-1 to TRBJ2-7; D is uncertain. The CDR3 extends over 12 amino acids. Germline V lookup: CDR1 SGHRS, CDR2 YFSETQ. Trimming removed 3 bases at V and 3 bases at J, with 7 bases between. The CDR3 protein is CASSSTNYEQYF. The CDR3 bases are TGCGCCAGCAGCTCTACGAACTACGAGCAGTACTTC. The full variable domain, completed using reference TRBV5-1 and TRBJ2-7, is KAGVTQTPRYLIKTRGQQVTLSCSPISGHRSVSWYQQTPGQGLQFLFEYFSETQRNKGNFPGRFSGRQFSNSRSEMNVSTLELGDSALYLCASSSTNYEQYFGPGTRLTVT.

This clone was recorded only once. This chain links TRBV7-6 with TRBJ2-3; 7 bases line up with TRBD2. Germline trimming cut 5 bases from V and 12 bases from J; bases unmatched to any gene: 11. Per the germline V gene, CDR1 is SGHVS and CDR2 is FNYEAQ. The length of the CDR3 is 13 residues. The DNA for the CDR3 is TGTGCCAGCAGCCTAATGAGTGCGGGAGCTCAGTATTTT. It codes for CASSLMSAGAQYF.

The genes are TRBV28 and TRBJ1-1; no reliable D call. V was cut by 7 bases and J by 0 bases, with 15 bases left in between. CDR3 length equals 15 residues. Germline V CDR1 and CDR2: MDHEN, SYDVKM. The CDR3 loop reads CASTLGKTMNTEAFF. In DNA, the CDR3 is TGTGCCAGCACATTGGGGAAAACTATGAACACTGAAGCTTTCTTT.

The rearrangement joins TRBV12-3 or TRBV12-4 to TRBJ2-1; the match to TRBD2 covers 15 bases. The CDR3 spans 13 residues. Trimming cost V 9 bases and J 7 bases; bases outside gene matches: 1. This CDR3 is CASGLAGGNEQFF. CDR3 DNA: TGTGCCAGTGGACTAGCGGGAGGGAATGAGCAGTTCTTC.

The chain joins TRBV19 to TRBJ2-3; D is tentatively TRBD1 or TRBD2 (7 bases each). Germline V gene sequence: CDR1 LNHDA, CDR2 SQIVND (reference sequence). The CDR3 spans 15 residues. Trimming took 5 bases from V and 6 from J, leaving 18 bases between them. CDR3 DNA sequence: TGTGCCAGTAGTGGGCGAGCGGGACAGTCGGATACGCAGTATTTT. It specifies CASSGRAGQSDTQYF.

The CDR3 DNA is TGTGCCAGCAGCCCTAAGGGGCCAGACACCGGGGAGCTGTTTTTT. This encodes CASSPKGPDTGELFF. The chain combines TRBV4-2 with TRBJ2-2; perhaps TRBD1 as D (5 bases). The CDR3 is 15 amino acids. The germline CDR1 and CDR2 sequences are LGHNA and YNFKEQ. Deletions cut 4 bases from V and 3 bases from J, with 12 bases between.

The CDR3: CASSTRSHLQGAYEQYF. The CDR3 DNA reads as TGCGCCAGCAGCACTCGCTCCCATCTTCAGGGGGCTTACGAGCAGTACTTC. The rearrangement uses TRBV4-1 and TRBJ2-7; 8 nucleotides align to TRBD1. Germline trimming cut 5 bases from V and 4 bases from J; bases unmatched to any gene: 16. Germline assignment: CDR1 MGHRA and CDR2 YSYEKL. The CDR3 contains 17 residues.

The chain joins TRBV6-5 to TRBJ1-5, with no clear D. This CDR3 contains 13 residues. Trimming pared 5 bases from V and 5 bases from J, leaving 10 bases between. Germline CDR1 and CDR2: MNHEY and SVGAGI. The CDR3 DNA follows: TGTGCCAGCAGTCACAGCGGGGATCAGCCCCAGCATTTT. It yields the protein CASSHSGDQPQHF.

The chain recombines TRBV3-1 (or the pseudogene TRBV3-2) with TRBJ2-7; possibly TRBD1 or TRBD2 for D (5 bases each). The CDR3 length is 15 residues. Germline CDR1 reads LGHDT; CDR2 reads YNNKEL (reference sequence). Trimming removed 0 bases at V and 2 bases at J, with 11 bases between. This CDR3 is CASSQEPGLAYEQYF. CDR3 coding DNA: TGTGCCAGCAGCCAAGAACCGGGGCTTGCCTACGAGCAGTACTTC.

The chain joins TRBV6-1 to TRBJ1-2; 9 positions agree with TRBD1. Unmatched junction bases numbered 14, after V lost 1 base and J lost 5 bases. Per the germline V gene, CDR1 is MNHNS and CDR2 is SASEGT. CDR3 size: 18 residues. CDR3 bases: TGTGCCAGCAGTGAAGGGGTCGGAGGACAGGGGCGCCCGTATGGCTACACCTTC. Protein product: CASSEGVGGQGRPYGYTF.

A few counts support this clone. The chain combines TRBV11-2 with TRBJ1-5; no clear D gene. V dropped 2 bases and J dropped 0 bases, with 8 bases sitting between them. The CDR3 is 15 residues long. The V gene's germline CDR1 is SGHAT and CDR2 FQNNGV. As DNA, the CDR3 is TGTGCCAGCAGCTTATCCGGTTATAGCAATCAGCCCCAGCATTTT. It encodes CASSLSGYSNQPQHF.

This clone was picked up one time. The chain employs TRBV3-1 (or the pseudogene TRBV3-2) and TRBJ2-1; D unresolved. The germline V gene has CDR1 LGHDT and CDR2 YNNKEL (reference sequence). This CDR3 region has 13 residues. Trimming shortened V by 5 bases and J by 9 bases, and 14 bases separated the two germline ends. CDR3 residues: CASSVGQVSEQFF. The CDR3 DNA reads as TGTGCCAGCAGCGTAGGGCAGGTCAGTGAGCAGTTCTTC.

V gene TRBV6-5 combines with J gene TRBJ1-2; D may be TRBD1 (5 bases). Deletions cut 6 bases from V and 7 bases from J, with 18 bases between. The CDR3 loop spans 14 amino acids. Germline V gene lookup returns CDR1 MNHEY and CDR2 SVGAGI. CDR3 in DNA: TGTGCCAGCAGGTCCTCTAGACAGAATTCTGGCTACACCTTC. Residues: CASRSSRQNSGYTF.